These 20 T cell receptor beta chains came from one sample sequenced in a study of control samples from healthy donors and cancer patients. Sequenced by immunoSEQ multiplex PCR; TCRdb stores in-frame clones only, minus some. The table includes fewer than 200,000 clones, approximately 94% detected once. Sequencing was done on a sample of PBMCs. The source is a man in his fifties or sixties with colorectal cancer.

The V and J genes are TRBV9 and TRBJ1-2; the D gene is possibly TRBD1 (6 bases). The V gene lost 0 bases and the J gene lost 6 bases, with 9 bases spanning the gap. The CDR3 runs to 13 residues. Germline-derived CDR1 and CDR2 are SGDLS and YYNGEE. The CDR3 sequence is CASSVGAGDGYTF. The CDR3 bases are TGTGCCAGCAGCGTAGGGGCAGGGGATGGCTACACCTTC.

This clone was counted once. This rearrangement joins TRBV12-3 or TRBV12-4 to TRBJ2-7; D is unresolved. This CDR3 has 13 amino acids. With 0 bases removed from V and 3 bases from J, the gap between germline ends came to 6 bases. CDR3 amino acids: CASSLAGRYEQYF. DNA of the CDR3: TGTGCCAGCAGTTTAGCCGGCCGCTACGAGCAGTACTTC.

The chain recombines TRBV7-2 with TRBJ2-7; 8 positions match TRBD2. The CDR3 extends over 17 amino acids. The germline gives CDR1 SGHTA, CDR2 FQGNSA. V lost 2 bases and J lost 7; bases outside the gene matches: 16. This CDR3 is CASSLMGPPGGLFEQYF. CDR3 nucleotides: TGTGCCAGCAGCTTAATGGGCCCTCCGGGGGGGCTCTTTGAGCAGTACTTC.

The V gene is TRBV5-1, the J gene TRBJ2-7, with 7 bases fitting TRBD1. Looked up from germline, CDR1 is SGHRS and CDR2 is YFSETQ. The CDR3 has 14 amino acids. Trimming at V came to 0 bases and at J to 3 bases, leaving 3 bases not matched to a gene. The CDR3 region has the DNA TGCGCCAGCAGCTTGGAGGGGGCAGACTACGAGCAGTACTTC. As protein: CASSLEGADYEQYF.

In its sample, this clone was seen once. The chain has TRBV11-3 and TRBJ1-1, with TRBD1 as a possible D gene (5 bases). This CDR3 region has 13 residues. Germline loops: CDR1 SGHNT, CDR2 YENEEA. Between the trimmed V and J ends, which lost 3 bases and 2 bases, there was a span of 7 bases. The CDR3: CASSLRGNTEAFF. The CDR3 bases are TGTGCCAGCAGCTTGAGGGGTAACACTGAAGCTTTCTTT.

V usage is TRBV29-1 and J usage is TRBJ1-3, with 7 bases aligning to TRBD1. V dropped 5 bases and J dropped 0; count of bases not matched to a gene: 10. Germline CDR1 is SQVTM and CDR2 is ANQGSEA. The CDR3 length is 16 residues. In DNA, the CDR3 is TGCAGCGTTATAGGACAGGTCGCGGTCTCTGGAAACACCATATATTTT. Residues: CSVIGQVAVSGNTIYF. The whole variable domain, remainder taken from reference TRBV29-1 and TRBJ1-3, is SAVISQKPSRDICQRGTSLTIQCQVDSQVTMMFWYRQQPGQSLTLIATANQGSEATYESGFVIDKFPISRPNLTFSTLTVSNMSPEDSSIYLCSVIGQVAVSGNTIYFGEGSWLTVV.

This sequence joins TRBV19 and TRBJ1-5; no clear D. The CDR3 consists of 14 residues. Germline CDR1 and CDR2: LNHDA and SQIVND (reference sequence). V lost 7 bases and J 3 bases, leaving 13 bases between the germline ends. CDR3 nucleotides: TGTGCCAGTAATAATCAGAGACACAATCAGCCCCAGCATTTT. It encodes CASNNQRHNQPQHF.

V is TRBV29-1 and J is TRBJ1-2; D remains unclear. The CDR3 runs 13 residues. Trimming pared 4 bases from V and 10 bases from J, leaving 19 bases between. The germline V gene encodes CDR1 SQVTM and CDR2 ANQGSEA. The CDR3 nucleotides are TGCAGCGTTGTGGGAAGTTTAGATCATCTCTACACCTTC. Translated: CSVVGSLDHLYTF.

Worth noting for this clone: The sample carries other DNA sequences with the same CDR3. The chain has TRBV6-5 and TRBJ1-1, with D hard to call. The CDR3 runs 11 residues. CDR1 is MNHEY and CDR2 is SVGAGI in the germline V gene. V was pared by 7 bases and J by 0 bases, with 3 bases between. This CDR3 reads CASKMNTEAFF. The CDR3 DNA sequence: TGTGCCAGCAAAATGAACACTGAAGCTTTCTTT.

The chain links TRBV9 to TRBJ2-2; 10 bases are shared with TRBD1. V lost 5 bases to trimming and J lost 3 bases; unmatched junction nucleotides: 4. CDR3 size: 15 residues. Germline CDR1 and CDR2: SGDLS and YYNGEE. CDR3 sequence: CASRLDRGDTGELFF. For the CDR3, the DNA is TGTGCCAGCAGGTTGGACAGGGGGGACACCGGGGAGCTGTTTTTT.

The chain links TRBV3-1 (or the pseudogene TRBV3-2) to TRBJ2-5; TRBD2 agrees at 8 bases. The CDR3 has 12 residues. The V gene's germline CDR1 is LGHDT and CDR2 YNNKEL (reference sequence). V was clipped by 1 base and J by 11 bases; unmatched bases: 3. CDR3 bases: TGTGCCAGCAGCCAAGGGTCGGGGGGGCAGTACTTC. The encoded protein is CASSQGSGGQYF.

The chain is built from TRBV18 and TRBJ2-5, with D possibly TRBD2 on 6 matching bases. Trimming cost V 3 bases and J 7 bases, with 15 bases left between them. The germline V gene encodes CDR1 KGHSH and CDR2 LQKENI. This CDR3 is built from 14 residues. Here the CDR3 reads CASSPRGSSGTQYF. The CDR3 nucleotides are TGTGCCAGCTCACCGCGGGGAAGTAGCGGGACCCAGTACTTC.

This clone came up once. The chain recombines TRBV7-9 with TRBJ2-5; TRBD2 aligns across 9 bases. This CDR3 region has 16 residues. V was pared by 3 bases and J by 0 bases, with 5 bases of the junction left unmatched. Germline-derived CDR1 and CDR2 are SEHNR and FQNEAQ (reference sequence). As DNA, the CDR3 is TGTGCCAGCAGCTTGGAGAGCGGGGGGTACCAAGAGACCCAGTACTTC. It specifies CASSLESGGYQETQYF.

The V gene is TRBV5-1, the J gene TRBJ1-1; possibly TRBD1 for D (6 bases). CDR3 size: 14 residues. Trimming removed 5 bases from V and 4 bases from J, with 15 bases in between. The germline gives CDR1 SGHRS, CDR2 YFSETQ. The CDR3 reads CASRPLEGGTEAFF. DNA for the CDR3: TGCGCCAGCAGACCTCTAGAGGGGGGCACTGAAGCTTTCTTT.

This clone was detected only once. The J gene is TRBJ2-7, the V gene TRBV7-2, with D perhaps TRBD2 (7 bases). CDR1 is SGHTA, CDR2 FQGNSA, per germline. The V gene lost 2 bases and the J gene lost 2 bases, with 13 bases spanning the gap. This CDR3 has 15 residues. This CDR3 is CASSLRGDTAYEQYF. The CDR3 DNA follows: TGTGCCAGCAGCTTACGGGGGGACACGGCCTACGAGCAGTACTTC.

The CDR3 region is CASSPGSSYEQYF. In DNA form, the CDR3 reads TGTGCCAGCTCACCGGGCAGCTCCTACGAGCAGTACTTC. V and J are TRBV18 and TRBJ2-7; D unresolved. The CDR3 is 13 residues long. Trimming removed 3 bases from V and 0 bases from J, with 6 bases in between. CDR1 and CDR2 (germline): KGHSH, LQKENI.

DNA for the CDR3: TGTGCCAGCAGCGTAACAGGGGACTATCGGGAGACCCAGTACTTC. Protein: CASSVTGDYRETQYF. The chain carries TRBV9 and TRBJ2-5; TRBD1 or TRBD2 may be the D gene (7 bases each). This CDR3 is built from 15 residues. Trimming cost V 1 base and J 5 bases, with 15 bases left between them. Germline CDR1 SGDLS, CDR2 YYNGEE.

The rearrangement links TRBV3-1 (or the pseudogene TRBV3-2) to TRBJ2-5; possibly TRBD1 for D (6 bases). V was clipped by 0 bases and J by 3 bases, with 11 bases between them. The V gene's germline CDR1 is LGHDT and CDR2 YNNKEL (reference sequence). The CDR3 totals 15 residues. The CDR3 loop reads CASSQDLRQEETQYF. Written as DNA, the CDR3 is TGTGCCAGCAGCCAAGATCTACGACAGGAAGAGACCCAGTACTTC.

The CDR3 DNA reads as TGTGCCAGCAGCGTAGGGCTAGCGGTTAGCACAGATACGCAGTATTTT. It yields the protein CASSVGLAVSTDTQYF. V usage is TRBV9 and J usage is TRBJ2-3; 7 bases fit TRBD2. Germline CDR1 and CDR2: SGDLS and YYNGEE. This CDR3 region has 16 residues. V shed 0 bases, J shed 0 bases, and the junction held 4 bases outside the gene matches.

The gene calls are TRBV21-1 and TRBJ1-2; the table's D call TRBD1 went unverified against the DNA. TRBV21-1 is described as a pseudogene. The CDR3 sequence is 19 residues long. CDR3 in DNA: TGTGCCAGCAGCAAAGCTCCGATAGGACAGGTACGGTTTCGCTATGGCTACACCTTC. Translating it yields CASSKAPIGQVRFRYGYTF.